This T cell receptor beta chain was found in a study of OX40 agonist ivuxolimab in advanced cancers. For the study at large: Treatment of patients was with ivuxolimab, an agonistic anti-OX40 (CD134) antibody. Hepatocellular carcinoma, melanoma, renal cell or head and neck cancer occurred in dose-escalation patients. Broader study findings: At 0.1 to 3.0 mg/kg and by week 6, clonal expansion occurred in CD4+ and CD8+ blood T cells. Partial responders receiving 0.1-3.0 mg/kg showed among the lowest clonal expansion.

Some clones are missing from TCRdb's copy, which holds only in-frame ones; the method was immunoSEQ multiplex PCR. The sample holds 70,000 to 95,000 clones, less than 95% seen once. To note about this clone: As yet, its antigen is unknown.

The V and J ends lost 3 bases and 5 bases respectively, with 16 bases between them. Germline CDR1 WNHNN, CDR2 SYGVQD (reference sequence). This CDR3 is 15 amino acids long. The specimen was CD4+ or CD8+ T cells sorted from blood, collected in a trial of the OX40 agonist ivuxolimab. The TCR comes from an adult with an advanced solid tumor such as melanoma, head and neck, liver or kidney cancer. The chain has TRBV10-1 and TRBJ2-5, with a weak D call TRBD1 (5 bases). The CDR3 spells CASSDGLIKGETQYF. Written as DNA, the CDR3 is TGCGCCAGCAGTGACGGCCTTATTAAGGGGGAGACCCAGTACTTC.